The 10 T cell receptor beta chains in this list originate from one sample, sequenced in a study of T cells in Graves' hyperthyroidism and ophthalmopathy. Amplification of TCR beta CDR3 regions was performed using RNA transcripts as template. When the TCR CDR3 underwent first-round RT-PCR, the HTBI primer set was used. TCRdb re-analysed the multiplex PCR reads in MiXCR, keeping a single row per CDR3 protein. The sample lists around 290,000 distinct CDR3 sequences, about 14% occurring once. The sample comprised blood. The origin of the receptors is a woman aged 25 to 39 with Graves' hyperthyroidism that later progressed to Graves' ophthalmopathy.

This clonotype was counted ten times or more. This chain connects TRBV20-1 to TRBJ2-7; 7 bases are shared with TRBD1. The CDR3 has 12 amino acids. After removal of 2 bases from V and 2 bases from J, the junction contained 0 bases not matched to a gene. Germline V gene data show CDR1 as DFQATT and CDR2 as SNEGSKA (reference sequence). The CDR3, as DNA: TGCAGTGCTAGAAGGGGGCCCTACGAGCAGTACTTC. Residues: CSARRGPYEQYF.

The chain joins TRBV13 to TRBJ2-1, with D unresolved. Germline V gene sequence: CDR1 PRHDT, CDR2 FYEKMQ (reference sequence). The ends were cut back, 8 bases at V and 8 bases at J, with 16 bases in the middle. The CDR3 length is 13 residues. Here the CDR3 DNA reads TGTGCCAGCGGCGTTTCGCGAGTCCATGAGCAGTTCTTC. Protein product: CASGVSRVHEQFF.

This clonotype was counted at least ten times. This rearrangement joins TRBV7-2 to TRBJ2-2; possibly TRBD2 for D (6 bases). The CDR3 runs to 16 residues. Trimming shortened V by 0 bases and J by 7 bases, and 15 bases separated the two germline ends. The germline gives CDR1 SGHTA, CDR2 FQGNSA. CDR3: CASSLATGTPGGELFF. The CDR3 DNA reads TGTGCCAGCAGCTTAGCGACCGGGACTCCCGGCGGGGAGCTGTTTTTT.

This clonotype was found many times. The rearrangement joins TRBV3-1 to TRBJ2-3, with 9 bases lining up with TRBD2. CDR1 is LGHDT, CDR2 YNNKEL, per germline (reference sequence). The CDR3 runs 16 residues. After removal of 0 bases from V and 6 bases from J, the junction contained 7 bases not matched to a gene. The CDR3 protein is CASSQEPREGWDTQYF. The DNA for the CDR3 is TGTGCCAGCAGCCAAGAACCGCGGGAGGGCTGGGATACGCAGTATTTT.

The chain has TRBV25-1 and TRBJ2-2, with 9 bases aligning to TRBD1. The CDR3 extends over 15 amino acids. V shed 5 bases and J 6 bases; nucleotides not matched to a gene: 7. Per germline, CDR1 MGHDK and CDR2 SYGVNS. The CDR3 region has the DNA TGTGCCAGCAGTTTAACAGGGGGCAGCGCCGGGGAGCTGTTTTTT. Translated, it gives CASSLTGGSAGELFF. Together with reference TRBV25-1 and TRBJ2-2, the CDR3 gives the full variable domain: EADIYQTPRYLVIGTGKKITLECSQTMGHDKMYWYQQDPGMELHLIHYSYGVNSTEKGDLSSESTVSRIRTEHFPLTLESARPSHTSQYLCASSLTGGSAGELFFGEGSRLTVL.

This clonotype occurred many times. The V gene is TRBV7-9, the J gene TRBJ2-5; 7 nucleotides match TRBD1. V was clipped by 5 bases and J by 5 bases; unmatched bases: 8. The germline V gene encodes CDR1 SEHNR and CDR2 FQNEAQ (reference sequence). The CDR3 is 14 residues long. CDR3 in DNA: TGTGCCAGCAGCCGATCAGGGGGATCGGAGACCCAGTACTTC. Protein: CASSRSGGSETQYF.

This clonotype was found many times. The chain is built from TRBV2 and TRBJ2-7; D gene uncertain. Germline assignment: CDR1 SNHLY and CDR2 FYNNEI. The CDR3 is made up of 13 amino acids. Trimming pared 4 bases from V and 5 bases from J, leaving 12 bases between. The CDR3 DNA follows: TGTGCCAGCAGTGCGACCCAGAGCCACGAGCAGTACTTC. The encoded protein is CASSATQSHEQYF.

In this sample, this clonotype turned up many times. The chain has TRBV7-2 and TRBJ2-7; D remains unclear. The CDR3 is made up of 12 amino acids. V shed 1 base and J shed 6 bases, with 7 bases lying between them. In germline, CDR1 is SGHTA, CDR2 FQGNSA. CDR3 amino acids: CASSLDTGEQYF. The CDR3 DNA is TGTGCCAGCAGCTTAGACACTGGCGAGCAGTACTTC.

CDR3: CASSAVTGGEQYF. CDR3 nucleotides: TGTGCCAGCAGCGCGGTGACGGGTGGCGAGCAGTACTTC. This chain links TRBV9 with TRBJ2-7, with D unresolved. Deletions cut 3 bases from V and 6 bases from J, with 13 bases between. Germline values: CDR1 SGDLS, CDR2 YYNGEE. The CDR3 sequence is 13 residues long.

The sample holds many counts of this clonotype. The chain links TRBV4-3 to TRBJ2-5; D remains ambiguous. This CDR3 comprises 13 residues. The V gene's germline CDR1 is LGHNA and CDR2 YSLEER. V gave up 0 bases and J gave up 5 bases, with 7 bases separating them. In nucleotides, the CDR3 is TGCGCCAGCAGCCAAGAAGGGTCGGAGACCCAGTACTTC. Translation gives CASSQEGSETQYF.